A single sample gave rise to the 14 T cell receptor beta chains below, sequenced in a study of cytomegalovirus exposure and HLA in healthy donors. The PCR was carried out with 60 Vbeta primers and 13 Jbeta primers. Here immunoSEQ multiplex PCR was the method, and the copy in TCRdb shows in-frame clones only, minus some. Here the sample spans over 200,000 clones, around 80% being singletons. Sequencing was carried out using PBMCs. These receptors came from a woman between 55 and 75 years old in good health and CMV-seropositive.

The V call is TRBV7-2, the J call TRBJ2-5, with D perhaps matching TRBD2 (6 bases). Trimming cost V 0 bases and J 2 bases, with 16 bases left between them. The CDR3 has 17 amino acids. Germline V gene sequence: CDR1 SGHTA, CDR2 FQGNSA. CDR3 region: CASSLARQGGRQETQYF. Here the CDR3 DNA reads TGTGCCAGCAGCTTAGCCCGTCAAGGAGGGAGGCAAGAGACCCAGTACTTC.

The J gene is TRBJ2-7, the V gene TRBV29-1, with TRBD2 matching 16 bases. Germline values: CDR1 SQVTM, CDR2 ANQGSEA. The J segment lost 0 bases and the V segment lost 6 bases, leaving 8 bases of the junction unmatched. The CDR3 is 17 residues long. The CDR3 DNA reads TGCAGCGTAAAAGGGACTAGCGGGAGGGTCCTCTCCTACGAGCAGTACTTC. Translated: CSVKGTSGRVLSYEQYF.

This rearrangement joins TRBV6-5 to TRBJ2-7; no clear D gene. The CDR3 sequence is 15 residues long. CDR1 is MNHEY, CDR2 SVGAGI, per germline. V dropped 0 bases and J dropped 2 bases, with 11 bases sitting between them. In DNA, the CDR3 is TGTGCCAGCAGTTACTCGTCGGGTTTTGCCTACGAGCAGTACTTC. Protein product: CASSYSSGFAYEQYF.

The table lists this clone with a few counts. The V gene is TRBV5-1, the J gene TRBJ2-1, with 12 positions matching TRBD2. Losses at the gene ends were 4 bases for V and 3 bases for J; bases not matched to a gene: 5. The CDR3 contains 16 residues. CDR1 and CDR2 (germline): SGHRS, YFSETQ. The CDR3, as DNA: TGCGCCAGCAGCCCCGGGACTAGCGGGTACTACAATGAGCAGTTCTTC. Amino acids: CASSPGTSGYYNEQFF.

The V gene is TRBV6-5, the J gene TRBJ2-5; D possibly corresponds to TRBD1 (7 bases). Per the germline V gene, CDR1 is MNHEY and CDR2 is SVGAGI. Deletions cut 5 bases from V and 3 bases from J, with 16 bases between. This CDR3 is 15 amino acids long. The CDR3 sequence is CASSQRGTDKETQYF. In nucleotides, the CDR3 is TGTGCCAGCAGTCAACGGGGGACAGATAAAGAGACCCAGTACTTC.

The chain is built from TRBV5-4 and TRBJ2-5, with TRBD1 matching 12 bases. The J call is uncertain, as TRBJ2-7 better fits the DNA end. CDR1 SGHNT and CDR2 YYREEE come from the germline V gene (reference sequence). The CDR3 is 15 amino acids. CDR3 region: CASSLKAGQGAEQYF. The DNA for the CDR3 is TGTGCCAGCAGCTTGAAAGCGGGACAGGGGGCCGAGCAGTACTTC.

V usage is TRBV19 and J usage is TRBJ2-3; the D gene is possibly TRBD2 (7 bases). V lost 6 bases to trimming and J lost 5 bases, with 15 bases between them. Germline V CDR1 and CDR2: LNHDA, SQIVND (reference sequence). The CDR3 length is 14 residues. CDR3 bases: TGTGCCAGTAGCCACGGGGGGCCGGTAGATACGCAGTATTTT. Protein: CASSHGGPVDTQYF.

The J gene is TRBJ1-3, the V gene TRBV5-1; D not certain. V was clipped by 2 bases and J by 0 bases, with 12 bases between them. This CDR3 has 16 amino acids. Germline-derived CDR1 and CDR2 are SGHRS and YFSETQ. The CDR3 DNA sequence: TGCGCCAGCAGCTTCGGGTCGGCTAGCTCTGGAAACACCATATATTTT. Its translation is CASSFGSASSGNTIYF.

The V gene is TRBV7-2, the J gene TRBJ1-1, with D possibly matching TRBD1 (5 bases). CDR1 and CDR2 from the germline V gene are SGHTA and FQGNSA. V lost 5 bases to trimming and J lost 0 bases, with 7 bases between them. This CDR3 comprises 13 residues. In DNA form, the CDR3 reads TGTGCCAGCAGCGCACAGGTGAACACTGAAGCTTTCTTT. Its protein product is CASSAQVNTEAFF.

This sequence joins TRBV10-2 and TRBJ1-1; 11 nucleotides agree with TRBD1. The CDR3 is made up of 13 amino acids. The V and J ends lost 10 bases and 5 bases, in that order; junction bases with no gene match: 6. In germline, CDR1 is WSHSY, CDR2 SAAADI. In DNA, the CDR3 is TGCGCCACCTCGGACAGGGGGCATACTGAAGCTTTCTTT. This encodes CATSDRGHTEAFF.

The chain links TRBV9 to TRBJ2-2; the match to TRBD2 covers 13 bases. CDR1 SGDLS and CDR2 YYNGEE come from the germline V gene. The V gene end was trimmed by 4 bases and the J gene end by 4 bases; junction bases not matched to a gene: 4. The CDR3 covers 16 residues. The CDR3 region has the DNA TGTGCCAGCAGCCCCGGACTAGCGGGGGCCACCGGGGAGCTGTTTTTT. Its translation is CASSPGLAGATGELFF.

The J gene is TRBJ1-5, the V gene TRBV25-1; 7 nucleotides match TRBD1. Trimming at V came to 6 bases and at J to 5 bases, leaving 4 bases not matched to a gene. The CDR3 loop spans 13 amino acids. Germline loops: CDR1 MGHDK, CDR2 SYGVNS. As DNA, the CDR3 is TGTGCCAGCAGCTCAGGGGGTCATCAGCCCCAGCATTTT. Translation: CASSSGGHQPQHF.

This clone has a handful of counts. V usage is TRBV5-1 and J usage is TRBJ1-5, with 9 nucleotides matching TRBD1. Germline CDR1 reads SGHRS; CDR2 reads YFSETQ. The CDR3 sequence is 14 residues long. V was pared by 4 bases and J by 5 bases, with 4 bases of the junction left unmatched. This chain's CDR3 is CASSPRQGDQPQHF. The DNA for the CDR3 is TGCGCCAGCAGCCCCCGACAGGGGGATCAGCCCCAGCATTTT. The full variable domain, completed using reference TRBV5-1 and TRBJ1-5, is KAGVTQTPRYLIKTRGQQVTLSCSPISGHRSVSWYQQTPGQGLQFLFEYFSETQRNKGNFPGRFSGRQFSNSRSEMNVSTLELGDSALYLCASSPRQGDQPQHFGDGTRLSIL.

V gene TRBV18 combines with J gene TRBJ2-1; 10 bases line up with TRBD2. V dropped 3 bases and J dropped 0; count of bases not matched to a gene: 5. This CDR3 is built from 17 residues. CDR1 is KGHSH and CDR2 is LQKENI in the germline V gene. CDR3 coding DNA: TGTGCCAGCTCACCCCCTAGCGGGAGAGACTCCTACAATGAGCAGTTCTTC. Its protein is CASSPPSGRDSYNEQFF.